This TCR beta chain was sequenced in a study of T cell repertoires in cytomegalovirus infection (dated by TCRdb to 2018 to 2020). Concerning the study at large: Recently identified HLA-C-restricted CMV epitopes, whose presentation resists viral immunomodulation, were targeted by peptide stimulations together with well-studied HLA-B-restricted epitopes. Because public TCR beta signatures pointed to carriage of CMV infection together with the matching HLA type, the HLA type of each donor mattered for the analysis.

What the work shows at the level of the full study, not this receptor alone: The ex vivo response was dominated by HLA-C-restricted CMV-specific TCR beta clonotypes, which also provided the single most frequent clonotype in two of eight donors. In both this cohort and an independent cohort of more than 350 donors, the cumulative frequency of public TCR beta family members distinguished carriers of CMV infection plus the relevant HLA type.

V is clipped by 4 bases and J by 2 bases, and the sequence between their germline boundaries is 9 bases long. From the cysteine through the phenylalanine, the CDR3 covers 13 amino acids. The read is trimmed to its CDR3 DNA, 39 bases read in frame from base 1. The germline V gene encodes CDR1 MNHNY and CDR2 SVGAGI (reference sequence). Remarks on this clonotype: The antigen it binds to is not known. Qualities for individual bases were not recorded, and no much larger clone is one base off.

Sequencing was performed on an Illumina HiSeq 1500. TCRdb applied fastp at Q25 and MiXCR to the public reads, then kept only in-frame beta chains. Each record represents a unique CDR3 protein, reported with the most common genes and DNA among its rows. Recorded for this sample are around 770,000 distinct CDR3 sequences; about 28% of them occurred a single time. Less than 15% of the sample rests with the top ten. Read against the paper, the sample's treatment or condition label means: in vitro stimulation with specific CMV peptide epitopes to enrich CMV-specific T cells. The sample here was cultured CD8+ T cells from PBMCs, taken from culture after CMV antigen stimulation. This TCR came from a human donor in good health (CMV status not recorded). Some clones in this sample may be carry-over from other donors' samples. The sequence links TRBV6-6 to TRBJ2-7, with the D gene not confidently named. For the CDR3, the sequence is CASSSEDTYEQYF. The DNA reads as follows: TGTGCCAGCAGTTCCGAGGATACCTACGAGCAGTACTTC.